The 32 T cell receptor beta chains presented below share a single source sample, sequenced in a study of Ad26.COV2.S vaccination and SARS-CoV-2 variants. Treatment here: around 19 received Ad26.COV2.S at low or high dose, single or two shots; 5 received placebo; per-sample allocation not given. Sampling occurred on day 63 after the first vaccine or placebo injection. TCRdb keeps only in-frame clones here, not all; method: immunoSEQ multiplex PCR. The sample yields 350,000 to 500,000 clones, roughly 87% seen once. Sequenced material: peripheral blood, taken in a trial of Ad26.COV2.S vaccine versus placebo. The receptors derive from a person aged 18-65 years who received the Ad26.COV2.S COVID-19 vaccine or a placebo.

The chain couples TRBV24-1 to TRBJ2-3; 7 bases match TRBD1. V lost 7 bases, J lost 6 bases, and 9 bases stayed unmatched. Germline CDR1 and CDR2: KGHDR and SFDVKD. The CDR3 loop spans 14 amino acids. Written as DNA, the CDR3 is TGTGCCACCAGAAGGGGGCAGGCTGGCGATACGCAGTATTTT. It specifies CATRRGQAGDTQYF.

The J gene is TRBJ2-3, the V gene TRBV4-2; 7 positions match TRBD2. The junction had 9 bases not matched to a gene; V was cut back by 1 base and J by 2 bases. The CDR3 consists of 17 residues. Germline CDR1 and CDR2: LGHNA and YNFKEQ. The CDR3: CASSQGLAAGSTDTQYF. CDR3 nucleotide sequence: TGTGCCAGCAGCCAAGGGCTGGCAGCGGGATCCACAGATACGCAGTATTTT.

The chain joins TRBV5-6 to TRBJ2-7; 13 bases line up with TRBD2. With 1 base clipped from V and 5 bases from J, the junction kept 6 bases outside the gene matches. CDR1 is SGHDT and CDR2 is YYEEEE in the germline V gene. The CDR3 has 16 residues. Written as DNA, the CDR3 is TGTGCCAGCAGCTTGACTAGCGGGAGGGCTCAGGACGAGCAGTACTTC. Translation: CASSLTSGRAQDEQYF. Filled out from reference TRBV5-6 and TRBJ2-7, the complete variable domain reads DAGVTQSPTHLIKTRGQQVTLRCSPKSGHDTVSWYQQALGQGPQFIFQYYEEEERQRGNFPDRFSGHQFPNYSSELNVNALLLGDSALYLCASSLTSGRAQDEQYFGPGTRLTVT.

V is TRBV28 and J is TRBJ1-2; 8 positions match TRBD1. CDR3 size: 14 residues. V lost 1 base and J lost 8; bases outside the gene matches: 6. CDR1 is MDHEN and CDR2 is SYDVKM in the germline V gene. CDR3 in amino acids: CASSLSGGIGGYTF. CDR3 DNA sequence: TGTGCCAGCAGTTTATCAGGGGGCATTGGGGGCTACACCTTC.

The gene calls are TRBV7-9 and TRBJ1-4, with D hard to call. The CDR3 length is 14 residues. The ends were cut back, 6 bases at V and 0 bases at J, with 8 bases in the middle. Germline V lookup: CDR1 SEHNR, CDR2 FQNEAQ (reference sequence). The CDR3 is CASSPRATNEKLFF. The CDR3 coding sequence is TGTGCCAGCAGTCCTAGGGCAACTAATGAAAAACTGTTTTTT.

The chain links TRBV28 to TRBJ1-5; D possibly corresponds to TRBD1 (6 bases). In germline, CDR1 is MDHEN, CDR2 SYDVKM. The CDR3 loop spans 12 amino acids. Trimming cost V 4 bases and J 7 bases, with 8 bases left between them. This chain's CDR3 is CASSSGAQPQHF. The CDR3 DNA is TGTGCCAGCAGTTCAGGGGCCCAGCCCCAGCATTTT.

This chain joins TRBV19 and TRBJ1-2, with TRBD1 as a possible D gene (5 bases). CDR3 length equals 14 residues. Germline values: CDR1 LNHDA, CDR2 SQIVND (reference sequence). With 7 bases removed from V and 0 bases from J, the gap between germline ends came to 12 bases. The CDR3 region is CASNDRGTNYGYTF. DNA for the CDR3: TGTGCCAGTAATGATAGGGGCACTAACTATGGCTACACCTTC.

The chain joins TRBV27 to TRBJ2-7; maybe TRBD1 (5 bases). From germline, CDR1 is MNHEY and CDR2 SMNVEV (reference sequence). The CDR3 runs 15 residues. Trimming cost V 0 bases and J 2 bases, with 11 bases left between them. The CDR3 nucleotides read TGTGCCAGCAGTTTATCGTGGCAGGGTCCCTACGAGCAGTACTTC. Translated: CASSLSWQGPYEQYF.

The V call is TRBV28, the J call TRBJ1-4; 7 nucleotides match TRBD1. With 3 bases clipped from V and 0 bases from J, the junction kept 7 bases outside the gene matches. Germline CDR1 is MDHEN and CDR2 is SYDVKM. CDR3 length: 17 residues. This CDR3 is CASSFMGQSATNEKLFF. CDR3 nucleotide sequence: TGTGCCAGCAGTTTTATGGGACAGTCTGCAACTAATGAAAAACTGTTTTTT. The variable domain in full, with the rest retrieved from reference TRBV28 and TRBJ1-4, is DVKVTQSSRYLVKRTGEKVFLECVQDMDHENMFWYRQDPGLGLRLIYFSYDVKMKEKGDIPEGYSVSREKKERFSLILESASTNQTSMYLCASSFMGQSATNEKLFFGSGTQLSVL.

J is TRBJ1-5 and V is TRBV4-1, with D possibly matching TRBD1 (5 bases). The CDR3 sequence is 18 residues long. Trimming cost V 0 bases and J 0 bases, with 15 bases left between them. Looked up from germline, CDR1 is MGHRA and CDR2 is YSYEKL. The CDR3 spells CASSQEWEQEYSNQPQHF. CDR3 coding DNA: TGCGCCAGCAGCCAAGAATGGGAACAGGAGTATAGCAATCAGCCCCAGCATTTT.

J is TRBJ2-1 and V is TRBV29-1; 11 positions agree with TRBD2. The V gene's germline CDR1 is SQVTM and CDR2 ANQGSEA. With 8 bases clipped from V and 1 base from J, the junction kept 13 bases outside the gene matches. This CDR3 is 17 amino acids long. The CDR3 protein is CSYKGVAGGKSYNEQFF. Here the CDR3 DNA reads TGCAGCTACAAGGGGGTAGCGGGAGGGAAATCCTACAATGAGCAGTTCTTC.

The chain joins TRBV5-4 to TRBJ2-7; 7 bases map to TRBD2. Trimming cost V 8 bases and J 2 bases; bases outside gene matches: 13. The CDR3 has 15 amino acids. The germline V gene has CDR1 SGHNT and CDR2 YYREEE (reference sequence). The CDR3 sequence: CASSDGEGAAYEQYF. The CDR3 bases are TGTGCCAGTAGCGACGGGGAGGGAGCCGCCTACGAGCAGTACTTC.

The genes are TRBV5-1 and TRBJ2-7, with a tentative D call TRBD2 (6 bases). This CDR3 spans 14 amino acids. The germline V gene has CDR1 SGHRS and CDR2 YFSETQ. The germline V and J ends were trimmed by 0 bases and 0 bases, with 7 bases remaining between them. The CDR3 DNA reads as TGCGCCAGCAGCTTGGTGGAGGGCTCCTACGAGCAGTACTTC. It encodes CASSLVEGSYEQYF.

As concerns this clone: Germline and junction disagree at one end, which may indicate a read error. The chain recombines TRBV5-6 with TRBJ2-7; 9 positions match TRBD2. Germline lookup yields CDR1 SGHDT and CDR2 YYEEEE. The CDR3 consists of 13 residues. CDR3 DNA sequence: TGTGCCAGCAGCTTACCTAGCGGGACCTCAAGAAACTTC. It translates to CASSLPSGTSRNF.

The rearrangement links TRBV29-1 to TRBJ2-2; possibly TRBD2 for D (6 bases). The V end lost 2 bases, the J end lost 4 bases, and 11 bases lay between the germline ends. CDR3 size: 14 residues. CDR1 and CDR2 from the germline V gene are SQVTM and ANQGSEA. The CDR3 sequence: CSVETSPSTGELFF. DNA for the CDR3: TGCAGCGTTGAAACTAGCCCTAGCACCGGGGAGCTGTTTTTT.

The CDR3 bases are TGTGCCAGCAGCCAAGAAACAGGGGGCATGACCACAGATACGCAGTATTTT. This codes for CASSQETGGMTTDTQYF. The rearrangement links TRBV14 to TRBJ2-3; 9 nucleotides align to TRBD1. The CDR3 spans 17 residues. V shed 0 bases, J shed 2 bases, and the junction held 6 bases outside the gene matches. The germline V gene encodes CDR1 SGHDN and CDR2 FVKESK.

CDR3 in DNA: TGTGCCAGCAGCTTTGACAGAAGTGCCACTGAAGCTTTCTTT. It encodes CASSFDRSATEAFF. This chain connects TRBV6-5 to TRBJ1-1, with D possibly TRBD1 on 5 matching bases. The V and J ends lost 6 bases and 4 bases respectively, with 15 bases between them. This CDR3 is built from 14 residues. Germline CDR1 reads MNHEY; CDR2 reads SVGAGI.

V is TRBV2 and J is TRBJ1-5; TRBD1 is a possible D gene (6 bases). The CDR3 has 14 residues. Deletions cut 1 base from V and 7 bases from J, with 11 bases between. Germline V CDR1 and CDR2: SNHLY, FYNNEI. CDR3 in amino acids: CASSEGQAGQPQHF. CDR3 bases: TGTGCCAGCAGTGAAGGACAGGCGGGACAGCCCCAGCATTTT.

This chain uses TRBV4-1 with TRBJ2-7; no definite D call. The V end was cut by 1 base, the J end by 2 bases, with 12 bases between. The CDR3 runs 15 residues. From germline, CDR1 is MGHRA and CDR2 YSYEKL. The CDR3 reads CASSQGRPGTYEQYF. CDR3 nucleotides: TGCGCCAGCAGCCAAGGTAGACCTGGGACCTACGAGCAGTACTTC.

The chain is built from TRBV6-2 or TRBV6-3 and TRBJ1-5; 9 bases are a match to TRBD1. The CDR3 consists of 15 residues. J gave up 3 bases and V 6 bases, and 6 bases lay outside the gene matches. Germline loops: CDR1 MNHEY, CDR2 SVGEGT. The CDR3 coding sequence is TGTGCCAGCAGCCGGGACAGGGAAAACAATCAGCCCCAGCATTTT. Protein product: CASSRDRENNQPQHF.

This clone was observed once. V is TRBV10-3 and J is TRBJ2-5, with 8 bases identical to TRBD1. Germline CDR1 and CDR2: ENHRY and SYGVKD. The CDR3 has 14 residues. V trimming: 6 bases; J trimming: 1 base; junction bases outside the gene matches: 4. The CDR3 DNA reads as TGTGCCATCAGAGCCGGACAGGGCCAAGAGACCCAGTACTTC. Translating gives CAIRAGQGQETQYF.

The chain recombines TRBV7-9 with TRBJ2-5; D is uncertain. Germline loops: CDR1 SEHNR, CDR2 FQNEAQ (reference sequence). CDR3 length: 11 residues. V lost 5 bases to trimming and J lost 3 bases, with 4 bases between them. Here the CDR3 DNA reads TGTGCCAGCAGCGCTAAAGAGACCCAGTACTTC. Its translation is CASSAKETQYF.

This chain uses TRBV27 with TRBJ2-3; tentative D call: TRBD1 (5 bases). With 2 bases removed from V and 8 bases from J, the gap between germline ends came to 14 bases. There are 14 residues in the CDR3. Per germline, CDR1 MNHEY and CDR2 SMNVEV (reference sequence). CDR3 coding DNA: TGTGCCAGCAGTTTAGAAAGGGGTTCGGGTACGCAGTATTTT. It codes for CASSLERGSGTQYF.

The chain couples TRBV7-3 to TRBJ1-1; the D gene is possibly TRBD1 (6 bases). Trimming took off 5 bases at V and 5 bases at J, with 15 bases between the two ends. Germline lookup yields CDR1 SGHTA and CDR2 FQGTGA. This CDR3 is 14 amino acids long. The CDR3 DNA sequence: TGTGCCAGCAGCCCTCAGGGGTTTGGTACTGAAGCTTTCTTT. It translates to CASSPQGFGTEAFF.

This chain's CDR3 is CATSRSSGPYNEQFF. DNA of the CDR3: TGTGCCACCAGCAGATCTAGCGGTCCCTACAATGAGCAGTTCTTC. This chain joins TRBV15 and TRBJ2-1, with TRBD2 matching over 7 bases. The trim removed 2 bases at V and 2 bases at J, leaving 3 bases unmatched. The germline CDR1 and CDR2 sequences are LNHNV and YYDKDF (reference sequence). The CDR3 contains 15 residues.

This chain joins TRBV15 and TRBJ2-7, with 9 bases that match TRBD1. The germline gives CDR1 LNHNV, CDR2 YYDKDF (reference sequence). CDR3 length: 17 residues. J was trimmed by 3 bases and V by 4 bases; bases with no gene match: 13. Here the CDR3 DNA reads TGTGCCACCAGCATCAACCTTCGGGACAGGGTCCACTACGAGCAGTACTTC. Its translation: CATSINLRDRVHYEQYF.

The genes are TRBV19 and TRBJ2-7; 8 bases map to TRBD2. Unmatched junction bases numbered 6, after V lost 5 bases and J lost 6 bases. CDR1 and CDR2 from the germline V gene are LNHDA and SQIVND (reference sequence). The CDR3 runs 13 residues. The CDR3 here is CASSPPGGGEQYF. The CDR3, as DNA: TGTGCCAGTAGTCCCCCGGGAGGGGGCGAGCAGTACTTC.

This chain uses TRBV10-3 with TRBJ1-6; D is possibly TRBD1 (5 bases). Germline V lookup: CDR1 ENHRY, CDR2 SYGVKD. CDR3 length: 13 residues. V gave up 11 bases and J gave up 7 bases, with 15 bases separating them. In DNA form, the CDR3 reads TGTGCCGTAACCGGGACGGAGAATTCACCCCTCCACTTT. It yields the protein CAVTGTENSPLHF.

The chain has TRBV6-2 or TRBV6-3 and TRBJ2-2; the D gene is possibly TRBD2 (5 bases). Germline V lookup: CDR1 MNHEY, CDR2 SVGEGT. V was cut by 5 bases and J by 6 bases, with 13 bases left in between. The CDR3 length is 14 residues. The CDR3 DNA reads TGTGCCAGCAGTACCCATAGCGATCCCGGGGAGCTGTTTTTT. This codes for CASSTHSDPGELFF.

The V and J genes are TRBV5-6 and TRBJ1-5; 10 nucleotides align to TRBD1. Per the germline V gene, CDR1 is SGHDT and CDR2 is YYEEEE. Losses at the gene ends were 2 bases for V and 2 bases for J; bases not matched to a gene: 1. CDR3 size: 15 residues. The CDR3 loop reads CASSFGTGGNQPQHF. CDR3 bases: TGTGCCAGCAGCTTCGGGACAGGGGGCAATCAGCCCCAGCATTTT.

The chain couples TRBV27 to TRBJ1-6, with D hard to call. Trimming took 6 bases from V and 0 from J, leaving 15 bases between them. Germline-derived CDR1 and CDR2 are MNHEY and SMNVEV (reference sequence). The CDR3 contains 17 residues. CDR3 region: CASRPIFGGSYNSPLHF. CDR3 in DNA: TGTGCCAGCAGACCAATCTTCGGCGGCTCCTATAATTCACCCCTCCACTTT.

This clone appeared once. The chain combines TRBV6-5 with TRBJ2-3; possible D gene TRBD2, 6 bases. V was clipped by 7 bases and J by 1 base, with 9 bases between them. The CDR3 spans 13 residues. The germline V gene has CDR1 MNHEY and CDR2 SVGAGI. The chain's CDR3 is CASTRGGTDTQYF. DNA for the CDR3: TGTGCCAGCACGCGGGGCGGCACAGATACGCAGTATTTT.